Sequencing of this T cell receptor (beta chain) was carried out in a study of cytomegalovirus exposure and HLA in healthy donors. Study-wide results and limits: Among TCR beta chains, those listed as cytomegalovirus-associated numbered about 160. Judged likely to be a sequencing artifact was a cluster of highly shared sequence variants.

As to this clone: Its antigen is not known.

V dropped 3 bases and J dropped 3; count of bases not matched to a gene: 8. Germline CDR1 is MNHEY and CDR2 is SMNVEV (reference sequence). There are 18 residues in the CDR3. 13 Jbeta primers and 60 Vbeta primers were used for the PCR. Sequenced by immunoSEQ multiplex PCR; TCRdb stores in-frame clones only, minus some. The data hold under 150,000 clones, with 82% observed a single time. The chain links TRBV27 to TRBJ2-2; 12 bases fit TRBD2. The sequenced material came from PBMCs. This sequence originates from a male donor in good health and CMV-seronegative. The CDR3 here is CASSLILAGGPYTGELFF. CDR3 DNA sequence: TGTGCCAGCAGTTTGATCCTAGCGGGAGGGCCTTACACCGGGGAGCTGTTTTTT.